Below are 22 T cell receptor beta chains sequenced from a single sample in a study of T cells in localized non-small cell lung cancer. Libraries were prepared by immunoSEQ multiplex PCR; TCRdb keeps only in-frame clonotypes and omits some of them. Here the sample spans 130,000 or so clones, 70% to 90% being singletons. The material sequenced was peripheral blood, taken before any cancer treatment. The receptors stem from a female donor over 55 with stage I lung adenocarcinoma.

The chain combines TRBV21-1 with TRBJ2-3; the table calls TRBD2, which could not be checked here. TRBV21-1 is flagged as a pseudogene. The CDR3 is made up of 17 amino acids. The CDR3 spells CASSTDKGLAGADTQYF. The CDR3 DNA sequence: TGTGCCAGCAGCACTGACAAAGGACTAGCGGGAGCAGATACGCAGTATTTT.

The J gene is TRBJ2-3, the V gene TRBV5-1, with 10 positions matching TRBD1. With V trimmed by 6 bases and J by 6 bases, 16 bases remained unmatched. Looked up from germline, CDR1 is SGHRS and CDR2 is YFSETQ. The CDR3 is 17 amino acids. CDR3 nucleotides: TGCGCCAGCACATACCTGATGGGGACAGGGGCAGGCGATACGCAGTATTTT. This encodes CASTYLMGTGAGDTQYF.

A few counts support this clone. This same CDR3 is encoded by further DNA sequences in the sample. This chain links TRBV11-2 with TRBJ2-5; D unresolved. Trimming took off 2 bases at V and 3 bases at J, with 1 base between the two ends. This CDR3 spans 11 amino acids. Germline V gives CDR1 SGHAT, CDR2 FQNNGV. The CDR3 loop is CASSLKETQYF. Written as DNA, the CDR3 is TGTGCCAGCAGCTTAAAAGAGACCCAGTACTTC.

This clone was counted only a few times. The chain has TRBV2 and TRBJ1-1; D uncertain. Germline V gene lookup returns CDR1 SNHLY and CDR2 FYNNEI. V lost 1 base and J 4 bases, leaving 1 base between the germline ends. This CDR3 comprises 11 residues. The CDR3 sequence: CASSEVTEAFF. The CDR3 DNA is TGTGCCAGCAGTGAAGTCACTGAAGCTTTCTTT.

This sequence joins TRBV5-4 and TRBJ2-7; 13 bases line up with TRBD2. The CDR3 is 16 residues long. Germline CDR1 reads SGHNT; CDR2 reads YYREEE (reference sequence). The J segment lost 0 bases and the V segment lost 4 bases, leaving 4 bases of the junction unmatched. The CDR3 coding sequence is TGTGCCAGCAGCCCCGGGACTAGCGGGATCTCCTACGAGCAGTACTTC. It codes for CASSPGTSGISYEQYF.

Note on this clone: This specimen includes other DNA sequences encoding the same CDR3. The gene calls are TRBV30 and TRBJ2-1; D is perhaps TRBD2 (6 bases). V was trimmed by 3 bases and J by 1 base, leaving 7 bases between them. The CDR3 extends over 13 amino acids. Per germline, CDR1 GTSNPN and CDR2 SVGIG (reference sequence). CDR3: CAWSGSSYNEQFF. In DNA form, the CDR3 reads TGTGCCTGGAGCGGGAGTTCCTACAATGAGCAGTTCTTC.

The V gene is TRBV7-9, the J gene TRBJ2-7; 7 bases match TRBD1. J was trimmed by 6 bases and V by 3 bases; bases with no gene match: 11. Germline-derived CDR1 and CDR2 are SEHNR and FQNEAQ (reference sequence). This CDR3 contains 15 residues. This chain's CDR3 is CASSFSGTEVVEQYF. The DNA of the CDR3 is TGTGCCAGCAGCTTCTCCGGGACAGAAGTCGTCGAGCAGTACTTC.

The chain recombines TRBV7-2 with TRBJ2-3; D unresolved. Trimming pared 4 bases from V and 7 bases from J, leaving 6 bases between. The germline V gene has CDR1 SGHTA and CDR2 FQGNSA. The CDR3 totals 11 residues. CDR3 nucleotides: TGTGCCAGCAGCTCCGTGAATACGCAGTATTTT. Translating gives CASSSVNTQYF.

J is TRBJ1-5 and V is TRBV7-9, with a possible D match to TRBD1 (5 bases). The CDR3 runs to 17 residues. Trimming took off 2 bases at V and 0 bases at J, with 14 bases between the two ends. Germline V lookup: CDR1 SEHNR, CDR2 FQNEAQ (reference sequence). The CDR3 DNA follows: TGTGCCAGCAGCTTATCAACACAGGCAAATAGCAATCAGCCCCAGCATTTT. Its protein product is CASSLSTQANSNQPQHF.

The V gene is TRBV9, the J gene TRBJ2-1, with 7 bases that match TRBD2. The V segment lost 0 bases and the J segment 8 bases; nucleotides outside the gene matches: 11. This CDR3 has 16 residues. The germline V gene encodes CDR1 SGDLS and CDR2 YYNGEE. The CDR3 is CASSVDPGGGRDEQFF. The CDR3 DNA reads TGTGCCAGCAGCGTAGACCCGGGAGGAGGGCGCGATGAGCAGTTCTTC.

V is TRBV9 and J is TRBJ1-5; TRBD1 is a possible D gene (5 bases). With 4 bases removed from V and 0 bases from J, the gap between germline ends came to 11 bases. This CDR3 has 15 amino acids. CDR1 and CDR2 from the germline V gene are SGDLS and YYNGEE. The CDR3 nucleotides are TGTGCCAGCAGCAGAGGGGAGTATAGCAATCAGCCCCAGCATTTT. Encoded protein: CASSRGEYSNQPQHF.

The chain uses TRBV19 and TRBJ2-5; a possible D gene is TRBD1 (6 bases). The ends were cut back, 4 bases at V and 5 bases at J, with 11 bases in the middle. This CDR3 has 13 amino acids. Germline assignment: CDR1 LNHDA and CDR2 SQIVND (reference sequence). The CDR3: CASSNTGPETQYF. CDR3 in DNA: TGTGCCAGTAGTAATACAGGGCCGGAGACCCAGTACTTC.

The chain has TRBV10-1 and TRBJ2-2, with 10 bases aligning to TRBD1. The trim removed 6 bases at V and 7 bases at J, leaving 8 bases unmatched. From germline, CDR1 is WNHNN and CDR2 SYGVQD (reference sequence). The CDR3 length is 15 residues. As DNA, the CDR3 is TGCGCCAGCAGCTCGGACAGGGGGACCTTCGGGGAGCTGTTTTTT. Translated: CASSSDRGTFGELFF.

This clone was counted once. This chain connects TRBV19 to TRBJ2-2; the D gene is possibly TRBD2 (6 bases). The CDR3 runs to 16 residues. Between the trimmed V and J ends, which lost 5 bases and 6 bases, there was a span of 19 bases. Germline CDR1 LNHDA, CDR2 SQIVND (reference sequence). CDR3 bases: TGTGCCAGTAGTGTTACGGGAGTCGGGTTAGCCGGGGAGCTGTTTTTT. It yields the protein CASSVTGVGLAGELFF. Full variable domain (outside the CDR3, taken from reference TRBV19 and TRBJ2-2): DGGITQSPKYLFRKEGQNVTLSCEQNLNHDAMYWYRQDPGQGLRLIYYSQIVNDFQKGDIAEGYSVSREKKESFPLTVTSAQKNPTAFYLCASSVTGVGLAGELFFGEGSRLTVL.

The DNA of the CDR3 is TGTGCCAGCAGTTTGAGAGACTATGGTCTAGCGGGAGGGCCACACTACGAGCAGTACTTC. Its translation is CASSLRDYGLAGGPHYEQYF. The chain links TRBV27 to TRBJ2-7; TRBD2 aligns across 12 bases. Germline V gene lookup returns CDR1 MNHEY and CDR2 SMNVEV (reference sequence). The junction had 18 bases not matched to a gene; V was cut back by 3 bases and J by 3 bases. The length of the CDR3 is 20 residues.

The CDR3 coding sequence is TGCGCCAGCAGCTTGGGGGGGGCCGCAGATACGCAGTATTTT. Its translation is CASSLGGAADTQYF. The chain links TRBV5-1 to TRBJ2-3; D may correspond to TRBD1 or TRBD2 (6 bases each). The germline V gene encodes CDR1 SGHRS and CDR2 YFSETQ. The CDR3 runs to 14 residues. V lost 0 bases, J lost 4 bases, and 9 bases lay in between. Drawing the rest from reference TRBV5-1 and TRBJ2-3, the complete variable domain is KAGVTQTPRYLIKTRGQQVTLSCSPISGHRSVSWYQQTPGQGLQFLFEYFSETQRNKGNFPGRFSGRQFSNSRSEMNVSTLELGDSALYLCASSLGGAADTQYFGPGTRLTVL.

V and J are TRBV5-1 and TRBJ2-5, with a weak D call TRBD2 (8 bases). V lost 4 bases and J lost 5, with 24 bases in between. The CDR3 consists of 17 residues. Per germline, CDR1 SGHRS and CDR2 YFSETQ. CDR3 nucleotide sequence: TGCGCCAGCAGCCCGAACAGGGGCGGGAGGACCGGCGAGACCCAGTACTTC. Its translation: CASSPNRGGRTGETQYF. The whole variable domain, remainder taken from reference TRBV5-1 and TRBJ2-5, is KAGVTQTPRYLIKTRGQQVTLSCSPISGHRSVSWYQQTPGQGLQFLFEYFSETQRNKGNFPGRFSGRQFSNSRSEMNVSTLELGDSALYLCASSPNRGGRTGETQYFGPGTRLLVL.

V usage is TRBV18 and J usage is TRBJ1-2; 8 bases are a match to TRBD1. From germline, CDR1 is KGHSH and CDR2 LQKENI. The V segment lost 1 base and the J segment 10 bases; nucleotides outside the gene matches: 2. The CDR3 totals 12 residues. The CDR3 is CASSPQDRVYTF. DNA for the CDR3: TGTGCCAGCTCACCACAGGACAGGGTCTACACCTTC.

CDR3: CASSSTPPLYEQYF. In DNA form, the CDR3 reads TGCGCCAGCAGCTCCACTCCGCCGCTCTACGAGCAGTACTTC. The chain links TRBV5-1 to TRBJ2-7; D uncertain. The germline V gene has CDR1 SGHRS and CDR2 YFSETQ. Trimming pared 3 bases from V and 3 bases from J, leaving 13 bases between. The CDR3 extends over 14 amino acids.

The V gene is TRBV7-2, the J gene TRBJ2-2; D possibly uses TRBD1 or TRBD2 (5 bases each). Germline CDR1 SGHTA, CDR2 FQGNSA. The CDR3 has 16 residues. Trimming pared 5 bases from V and 2 bases from J, leaving 15 bases between. The CDR3 loop is CASSGTGRLNTGELFF. DNA of the CDR3: TGTGCCAGCAGCGGGACGGGCAGGCTTAACACCGGGGAGCTGTTTTTT.

The chain joins TRBV27 to TRBJ1-2, with a possible D match to TRBD1 (6 bases). The germline gives CDR1 MNHEY, CDR2 SMNVEV (reference sequence). Trimming removed 6 bases from V and 4 bases from J, with 36 bases in between. The CDR3 covers 21 residues. In DNA, the CDR3 is TGTGCCAGCAGACCCATGCAGGGGCAAAGCACAATTCTCAAAGATTCCTATGGCTACACCTTC. Encoded protein: CASRPMQGQSTILKDSYGYTF.

This clone was counted once. CDR3 amino acids: CASSLGRKNEAFF. CDR3 coding DNA: TGCGCCAGCAGCTTGGGGAGGAAAAATGAAGCTTTCTTT. V and J are TRBV5-1 and TRBJ1-1; D not certain. Trimming stripped 0 bases from V and 7 bases from J, with 10 bases between. CDR1 is SGHRS and CDR2 is YFSETQ in the germline V gene. This CDR3 region has 13 residues.